Listed below are T cell receptor beta chains from one sample, sequenced in a study of T cells expressing NK-cell markers. TCRdb re-called the 5' RACE reads and catalogs CDR3 proteins one per entry, DNA excluded. In all, the sample yields about 160,000 distinct CDR3 sequences. Sample: blood T cells: a sorted CD56 or NKG2C T cell subset, CD4+ or CD8+ T cells, or bulk PBMC T cells (not recorded which). These receptors came from a man aged 18 to 69 in good health. Each CDR3 is given with its conserved first and last residue.

J: TRBJ2-5
V: TRBV5-6
CDR3: CASSLEQGGSQETQYF

J: TRBJ2-7
V: TRBV29-1
CDR3: CSSMGGDRGDEQYF

J: TRBJ2-3
V: TRBV12-3/TRBV12-4
CDR3: CASSLPMSADTQYF

J: TRBJ2-5
V: TRBV12-3/TRBV12-4
CDR3: CASSSRGRRETQYF

J: TRBJ2-5
V: TRBV6-1
CDR3: CASSDFRTYQETQYF

J: TRBJ1-5
V: TRBV20-1
CDR3: CSARAGLSNQPQHF

J: TRBJ1-2
V: TRBV5-1
CDR3: CASRTARDRVDYGYTF

J: TRBJ1-2
V: TRBV27
CDR3: CASKLNIGPNYGYTF

J: TRBJ2-2
V: TRBV9
CDR3: CASSFPRDRGNTGELFF

J: TRBJ1-2
V: TRBV7-3
CDR3: CASSYPLGNYGYTF

J: TRBJ2-2
V: TRBV29-1
CDR3: CSVEDGGGYTGELFF

J: TRBJ1-2
V: TRBV7-8
CDR3: CASSLVNGGGYTF

J: TRBJ2-1
V: TRBV11-2
CDR3: CASSPENNEQFF

J: TRBJ2-5
V: TRBV4-2
CDR3: CASSRETGNQETQYF

J: TRBJ2-7
V: TRBV20-1
CDR3: CSATVRALGYEQYF

J: TRBJ1-2
V: TRBV2
CDR3: CALLPEEHGYGYTF

J: TRBJ2-7
V: TRBV2
CDR3: CASTRSWLADDEQYF

J: TRBJ2-3
V: TRBV12-3/TRBV12-4
CDR3: CASRADRERTDTQYF

J: TRBJ2-7
V: TRBV20-1
CDR3: CSATVEGAAYEQYF

J: TRBJ2-2
V: TRBV19
CDR3: CASSSLQGYSGELFF

J: TRBJ2-1
V: TRBV7-9
CDR3: CASSSSGLNEQFF

J: TRBJ2-4
V: TRBV27
CDR3: CASSPNTGDFGLGKNIQYF

J: TRBJ2-3
V: TRBV9
CDR3: CASSVAIQGGWDTQYF

J: TRBJ1-1
V: TRBV6-2/TRBV6-3
CDR3: CASSYLGRTEAFF

J: TRBJ2-7
V: TRBV6-1
CDR3: CASMDRNSYEQYF

J: TRBJ1-2
V: TRBV20-1
CDR3: CSALRTEINYGYTF

J: TRBJ1-1
V: TRBV12-3/TRBV12-4
CDR3: CASSFRDRRVNTEAFF

J: TRBJ2-1
V: TRBV5-6
CDR3: CASSSSPGLAYYNEQFF

J: TRBJ1-5
V: TRBV10-3
CDR3: CAISDGGDRGQPQHF

J: TRBJ2-5
V: TRBV7-9
CDR3: CASSQRGAGKETQYF

J: TRBJ2-2
V: TRBV6-1
CDR3: CASSESTGAGELFF

J: TRBJ2-3
V: TRBV6-2/TRBV6-3
CDR3: CASSLRETTDTQYF

J: TRBJ2-1
V: TRBV27
CDR3: CASSLSSGNEQFF

J: TRBJ2-4
V: TRBV19
CDR3: CASISVGWGAKNIQYF

J: TRBJ1-1
V: TRBV27
CDR3: CASIQGTEAFF

J: TRBJ2-7
V: TRBV24-1
CDR3: CATSDPTGGVDEQYF

J: TRBJ2-6
V: TRBV23-1
CDR3: CASSQLENLKEGANVLTF

J: TRBJ2-7
V: TRBV13
CDR3: CASSDTSEQYF

J: TRBJ1-2
V: TRBV7-9
CDR3: CASSPADGSMRGYTF

J: TRBJ2-5
V: TRBV6-1
CDR3: CASKPFWGAQETQYF

J: TRBJ2-1
V: TRBV3-1
CDR3: CASSQGLPGVDEQFF

J: TRBJ1-5
V: TRBV7-9
CDR3: CASSLVGHSNQPQHF

J: TRBJ2-4
V: TRBV7-9
CDR3: CASSLGGALQNIQYF

J: TRBJ2-3
V: TRBV4-1
CDR3: CASSQDQRSTDTQYF

J: TRBJ1-2
V: TRBV7-9
CDR3: CASSPPLGGNYGYTF

J: TRBJ1-2
V: TRBV12-3/TRBV12-4
CDR3: CASSLNPGEDYGYTF

J: TRBJ2-3
V: TRBV20-1
CDR3: CSASTLAGGPEDTQYF

J: TRBJ2-3
V: TRBV10-3
CDR3: CAISESWLAGRSSTDTQYF

J: TRBJ2-3
V: TRBV20-1
CDR3: CSAPGGGLRVGAWDTQYF

J: TRBJ2-4
V: TRBV9
CDR3: CASSAGGGAKNIQYF

J: TRBJ2-5
V: TRBV5-6
CDR3: CASSTGDSLQETQYF

J: TRBJ2-1
V: TRBV11-1
CDR3: CASSRIGLAGGPGFNEQFF